This is a list of T cell receptor beta chains from one sample in a study of T cells in Graves' hyperthyroidism and ophthalmopathy. MiXCR, applied by TCRdb to the multiplex PCR reads, yields one record per CDR3 protein. The table includes 360,000 or so distinct CDR3 sequences, about 18% detected once. Sequencing was carried out using blood. These receptors originate from a woman under 30 with Graves' hyperthyroidism. The CDR3 runs from the conserved cysteine through the conserved F or W. D genes are given only for firm matches. Clone size is given for some rows only: seen once, a few or many times, or a class if the clone is expanded.

>TRBV4-1|-|few|TRBJ2-7
TGCGCCAGCAGCCAGGATCCTAGGGGCAGAACGCCCTACGAGCAGTACTTC
CASSQDPRGRTPYEQYF
>TRBV6-1|-|many|TRBJ1-5
TGTGCCAGCAGTGAACACGGGGGATCAGGCAATCAGCCCCAGCATTTT
CASSEHGGSGNQPQHF
>TRBV7-3|-|many|TRBJ1-1
TGTGCCAGTGGCAAGACAGTGAACACTGAAGCTTTCTTT
CASGKTVNTEAFF
>TRBV7-9|-|many|TRBJ1-5
TGTGCCAGCAGCAACCGGGACGTCAATCAGCCCCAGCATTTT
CASSNRDVNQPQHF
>TRBV5-1|-|many|TRBJ1-1
TGCGCCAGCAGCTTGTTAGGGGGGACTGAAGCTTTCTTT
CASSLLGGTEAFF
>TRBV15|TRBD2|many|TRBJ2-5
TGTGCCACCAGTCTAGCGGGGGGCCCACAAGAGACCCAGTACTTC
CATSLAGGPQETQYF
>TRBV6-1|-|many|TRBJ2-5
TGTGCCAGCAGTGAAATAGGGGGCCAAGAGACCCAGTACTTC
CASSEIGGQETQYF
>TRBV10-3|TRBD1|few|TRBJ2-2
TGTGCCATCTATAAACCTGGACAGGGACCGAACACCGGGGAGCTGTTTTTT
CAIYKPGQGPNTGELFF
>TRBV28|-|many|TRBJ2-7
TGTGCCAGCTCGATCAGGAATTGGAACTACGAGCAGTACTTC
CASSIRNWNYEQYF
>TRBV28|TRBD1|many|TRBJ2-7
TGTGCCAGCAGTGGGACAGGGCTGACCTACGAGCAGTACTTC
CASSGTGLTYEQYF
>TRBV6-1|-|many|TRBJ1-5
TGTGCCAGCAGTGAAGGGGTTCAGCCCCAGCATTTT
CASSEGVQPQHF
>TRBV12-3/TRBV12-4|-|many|TRBJ2-5
TGTGCCAGCAGTTTTAGACTCCCAGGGGACCAGTACTTC
CASSFRLPGDQYF
>TRBV12-3/TRBV12-4|-|-|TRBJ2-7
TGTGCCAGCACCGACAGCTACGAGCAGTACTTC
CASTDSYEQYF
>TRBV28|-|many|TRBJ2-2
TGTGCCAGCAGTCTCAGGGTAACCGGGGAGCTGTTTTTT
CASSLRVTGELFF
>TRBV6-1|-|many|TRBJ1-3
TGTGCCAGCAGGGAGGGATCTGGAAACACCATATATTTT
CASREGSGNTIYF
>TRBV28|-|many|TRBJ1-1
TGTGCCAGCAGTGACCTTCAGCGGGGGAACACTGAAGCTTTCTTT
CASSDLQRGNTEAFF
>TRBV5-1|-|-|TRBJ1-4
TGCGCCCGCAGCACCCGGGGCCCTAATGAAAAACTGTTTTTT
CARSTRGPNEKLFF
>TRBV6-2/TRBV6-3|TRBD2|many|TRBJ2-7
TGTGCCAGCATTCAAACCGGGGGGGCCGTCTACGAGCAGTACTTC
CASIQTGGAVYEQYF
>TRBV7-3|-|many|TRBJ2-3
TGTGCCAGCAGCTTGGGACGGGGGGATACGCAGTATTTT
CASSLGRGDTQYF
>TRBV29-1|TRBD1|-|TRBJ2-2
TGCAGCGTTGAAGGGACAGGGGGCTTGACCGGGGAGCTGTTTTTT
CSVEGTGGLTGELFF
>TRBV6-1|-|many|TRBJ1-1
TGTGCCAGCAGTGAAGAGGTTCGAGCTTTCTTT
CASSEEVRAFF
>TRBV6-1|-|many|TRBJ2-7
TGTGCCAGCAGTGATATCCCCCTAGGGGGGGGCTTAGAAGAGCAGTACTTC
CASSDIPLGGGLEEQYF
>TRBV6-1|TRBD2|once|TRBJ2-7
TGTGCCAGCACAACTAGCGGGGGGCTGTCCTACGAGCAGTACTTC
CASTTSGGLSYEQYF
>TRBV18|-|-|TRBJ1-1
TGTGCCAGCTCACCACTTCAGAGGACTGAAGCTTTCTTT
CASSPLQRTEAFF
>TRBV28|-|many|TRBJ2-7
TGTGCCAGCAAAGAGGAGGGGGGGCCCTACGAGCAGTACTTC
CASKEEGGPYEQYF
>TRBV6-2/TRBV6-3|-|many|TRBJ2-2
TGTGCCAGCAGTCCGGGACCCCCCGGCTCTCAGAACACCGGGGAGCTGTTTTTT
CASSPGPPGSQNTGELFF